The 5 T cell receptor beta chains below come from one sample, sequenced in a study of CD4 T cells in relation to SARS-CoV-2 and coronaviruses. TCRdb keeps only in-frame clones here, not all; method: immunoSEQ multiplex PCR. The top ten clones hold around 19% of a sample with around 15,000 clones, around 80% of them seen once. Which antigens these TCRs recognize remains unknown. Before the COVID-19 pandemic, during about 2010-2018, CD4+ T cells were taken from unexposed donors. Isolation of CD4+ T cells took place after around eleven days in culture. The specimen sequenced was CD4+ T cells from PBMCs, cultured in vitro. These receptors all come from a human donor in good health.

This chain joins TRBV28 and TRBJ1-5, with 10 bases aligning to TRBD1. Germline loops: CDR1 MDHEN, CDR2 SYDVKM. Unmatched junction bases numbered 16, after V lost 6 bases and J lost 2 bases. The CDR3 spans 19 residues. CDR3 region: CASRPGSGQGLRGNQPQHF. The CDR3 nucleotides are TGTGCCAGCAGACCAGGATCGGGACAGGGGTTAAGGGGCAATCAGCCCCAGCATTTT.

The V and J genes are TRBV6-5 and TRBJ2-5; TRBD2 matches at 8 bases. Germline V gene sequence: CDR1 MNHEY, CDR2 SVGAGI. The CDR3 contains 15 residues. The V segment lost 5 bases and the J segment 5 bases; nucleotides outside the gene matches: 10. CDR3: CASSPMAGGPETQYF. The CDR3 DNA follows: TGTGCCAGCAGTCCCATGGCGGGAGGCCCCGAGACCCAGTACTTC.

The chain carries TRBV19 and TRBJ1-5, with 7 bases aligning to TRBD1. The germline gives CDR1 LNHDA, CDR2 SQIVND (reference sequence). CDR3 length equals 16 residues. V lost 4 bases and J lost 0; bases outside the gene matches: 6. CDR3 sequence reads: CASSTQGGYSNQPQHF. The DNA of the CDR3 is TGTGCCAGTAGTACTCAGGGGGGCTATAGCAATCAGCCCCAGCATTTT.

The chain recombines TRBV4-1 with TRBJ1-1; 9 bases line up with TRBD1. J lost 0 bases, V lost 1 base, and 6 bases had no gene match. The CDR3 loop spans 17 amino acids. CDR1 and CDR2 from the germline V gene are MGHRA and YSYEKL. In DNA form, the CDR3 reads TGCGCCAGCAGCCAAGCGGGACAGGGTGTCATGAACACTGAAGCTTTCTTT. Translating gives CASSQAGQGVMNTEAFF.

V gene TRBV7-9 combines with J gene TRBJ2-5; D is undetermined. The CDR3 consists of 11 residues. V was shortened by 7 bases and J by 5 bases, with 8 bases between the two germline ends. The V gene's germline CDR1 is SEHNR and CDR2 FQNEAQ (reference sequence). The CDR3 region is CASIFRETQYF. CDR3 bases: TGTGCCAGCATCTTTAGGGAGACCCAGTACTTC.